The T cell receptor (beta chain) described here comes from a study of cytomegalovirus exposure and HLA in healthy donors. CDR1 is LNHNV, CDR2 YYDKDF, per germline (reference sequence). The CDR3 is made up of 16 amino acids. The V gene end was trimmed by 5 bases and the J gene end by 2 bases; junction bases not matched to a gene: 8. Concerning this clone itself: Its antigen remains unknown.

While unrecorded immune exposures were likely, the donors were nominally healthy when sampled. The study's findings and limits: In vitro testing confirmed a few CMV-associated chains as specific for CMV antigens.

The PCR ran on 60 Vbeta and 13 Jbeta primers. Profiling relied on immunoSEQ multiplex PCR, and the TCRdb table lists in-frame clones only, not all of them. The sample records under 120,000 clones, 65% to 80% being singletons. The sequencing sample was made of PBMCs. V usage is TRBV15 and J usage is TRBJ2-1, with TRBD1 identical over 8 bases. The source of this sequence is a woman in her thirties or forties in good health and CMV-seronegative. The chain's CDR3 is CATSDPDRGPYNEQFF. In nucleotides, the CDR3 is TGTGCCACCAGCGACCCCGACAGGGGACCCTACAATGAGCAGTTCTTC.